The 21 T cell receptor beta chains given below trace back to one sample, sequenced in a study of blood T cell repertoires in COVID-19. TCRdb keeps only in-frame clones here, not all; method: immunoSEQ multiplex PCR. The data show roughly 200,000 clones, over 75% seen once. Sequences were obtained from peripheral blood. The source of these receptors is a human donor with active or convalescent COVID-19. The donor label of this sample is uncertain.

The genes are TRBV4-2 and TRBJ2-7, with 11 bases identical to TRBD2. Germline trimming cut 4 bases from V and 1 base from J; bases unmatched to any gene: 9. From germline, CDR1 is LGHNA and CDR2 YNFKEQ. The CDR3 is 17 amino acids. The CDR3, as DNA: TGTGCCAGCAGCCTTTCTAGCGGGAGGTTCCTTTCCTACGAGCAGTACTTC. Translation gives CASSLSSGRFLSYEQYF.

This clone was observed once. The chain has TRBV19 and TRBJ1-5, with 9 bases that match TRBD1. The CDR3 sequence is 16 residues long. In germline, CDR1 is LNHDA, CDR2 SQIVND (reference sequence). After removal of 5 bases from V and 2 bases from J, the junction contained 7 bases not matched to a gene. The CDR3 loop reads CASSDRGNGGNQPQHF. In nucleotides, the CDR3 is TGTGCCAGTAGTGACAGGGGGAACGGCGGCAATCAGCCCCAGCATTTT.

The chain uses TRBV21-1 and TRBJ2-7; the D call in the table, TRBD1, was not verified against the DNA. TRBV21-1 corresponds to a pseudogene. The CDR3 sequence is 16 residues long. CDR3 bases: TGTGCCAGCAGCAAAGGAATCCGGGACAGCACCTACGAGCAGTACTTC. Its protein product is CASSKGIRDSTYEQYF.

The CDR3 DNA is TGTGCCATCGGGGGGAAAGGGGGCCCCAGACCCTCCTACAATGAGCAGTTCTTC. It translates to CAIGGKGGPRPSYNEQFF. The chain links TRBV10-3 to TRBJ2-1, with a weak D call TRBD1 (7 bases). The V end was cut by 8 bases, the J end by 0 bases, with 23 bases between. CDR1 and CDR2 from the germline V gene are ENHRY and SYGVKD. The CDR3 runs 18 residues.

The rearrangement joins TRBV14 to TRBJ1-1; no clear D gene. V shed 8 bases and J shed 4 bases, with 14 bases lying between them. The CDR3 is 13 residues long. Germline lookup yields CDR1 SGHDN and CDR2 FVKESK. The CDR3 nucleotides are TGTGCCAGCTCATTCAGCGGAGCCACTGAAGCTTTCTTT. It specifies CASSFSGATEAFF.

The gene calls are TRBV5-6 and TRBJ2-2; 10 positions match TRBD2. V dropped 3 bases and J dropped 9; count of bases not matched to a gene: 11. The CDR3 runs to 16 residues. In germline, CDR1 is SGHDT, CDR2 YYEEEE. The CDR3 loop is CASSSLSGGLGWELFF. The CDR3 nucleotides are TGTGCCAGCAGCTCCCTTAGCGGGGGGCTTGGGTGGGAGCTGTTTTTT.

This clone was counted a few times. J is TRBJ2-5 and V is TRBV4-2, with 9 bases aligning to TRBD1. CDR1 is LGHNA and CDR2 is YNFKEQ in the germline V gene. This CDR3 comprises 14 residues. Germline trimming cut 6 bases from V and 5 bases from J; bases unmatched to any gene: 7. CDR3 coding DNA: TGTGCCAGCAGGGATACAGGGGGCGCGGAGACCCAGTACTTC. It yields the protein CASRDTGGAETQYF.

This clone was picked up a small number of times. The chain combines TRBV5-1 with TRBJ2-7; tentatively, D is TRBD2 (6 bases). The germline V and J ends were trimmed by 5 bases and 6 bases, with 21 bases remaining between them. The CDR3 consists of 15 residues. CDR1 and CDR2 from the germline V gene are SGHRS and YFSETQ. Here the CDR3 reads CASSPPASLALEQYF. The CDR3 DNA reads TGCGCCAGCAGTCCCCCAGCCAGCCTAGCGCTCGAGCAGTACTTC.

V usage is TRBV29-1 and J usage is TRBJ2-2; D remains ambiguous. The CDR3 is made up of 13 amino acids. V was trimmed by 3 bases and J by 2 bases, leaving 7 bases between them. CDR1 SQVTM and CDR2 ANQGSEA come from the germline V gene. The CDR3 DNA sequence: TGCAGCGTTGATCGCGGAAACACCGGGGAGCTGTTTTTT. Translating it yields CSVDRGNTGELFF.

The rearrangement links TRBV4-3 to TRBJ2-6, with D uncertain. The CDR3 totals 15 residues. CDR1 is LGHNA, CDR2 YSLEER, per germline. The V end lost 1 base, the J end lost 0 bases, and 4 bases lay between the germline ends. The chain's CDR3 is CASSQGSSGANVLTF. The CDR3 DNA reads TGCGCCAGCAGCCAAGGTAGCTCTGGGGCCAACGTCCTGACTTTC.

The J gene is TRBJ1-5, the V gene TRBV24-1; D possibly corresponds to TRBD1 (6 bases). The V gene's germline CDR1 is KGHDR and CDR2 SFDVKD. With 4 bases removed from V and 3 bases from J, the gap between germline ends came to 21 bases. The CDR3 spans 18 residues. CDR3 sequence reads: CATSDYGWRGAANQPQHF. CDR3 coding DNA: TGTGCCACCAGTGACTACGGCTGGCGGGGGGCAGCCAATCAGCCCCAGCATTTT.

The CDR3 region is CASSESEGYNSPLHF. In nucleotides, the CDR3 is TGTGCCAGCAGTGAATCCGAGGGCTATAATTCACCCCTCCACTTT. V is TRBV6-1 and J is TRBJ1-6; D gene ambiguous. Trimming took 2 bases from V and 3 from J, leaving 8 bases between them. The CDR3 is 15 residues long. Per germline, CDR1 MNHNS and CDR2 SASEGT.

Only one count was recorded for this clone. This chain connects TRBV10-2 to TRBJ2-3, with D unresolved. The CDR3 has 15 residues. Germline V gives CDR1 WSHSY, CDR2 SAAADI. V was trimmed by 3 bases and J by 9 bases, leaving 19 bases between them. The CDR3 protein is CASSDPSEARRTQYF. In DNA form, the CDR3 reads TGCGCCAGCAGTGACCCAAGTGAGGCGAGGAGAACGCAGTATTTT.

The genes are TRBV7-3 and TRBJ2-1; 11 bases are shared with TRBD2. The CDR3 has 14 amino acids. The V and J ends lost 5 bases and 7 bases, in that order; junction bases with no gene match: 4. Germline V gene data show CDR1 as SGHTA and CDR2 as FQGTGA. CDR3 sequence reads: CASSILAGGNEQFF. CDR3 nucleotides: TGTGCCAGCAGCATTCTAGCGGGAGGTAATGAGCAGTTCTTC.

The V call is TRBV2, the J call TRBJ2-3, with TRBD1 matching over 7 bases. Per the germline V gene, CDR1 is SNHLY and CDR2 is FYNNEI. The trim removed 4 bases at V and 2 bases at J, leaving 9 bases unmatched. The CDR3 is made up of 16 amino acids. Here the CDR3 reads CASSGLDRATTDTQYF. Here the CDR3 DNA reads TGTGCCAGCAGTGGCCTAGACAGGGCTACCACAGATACGCAGTATTTT.

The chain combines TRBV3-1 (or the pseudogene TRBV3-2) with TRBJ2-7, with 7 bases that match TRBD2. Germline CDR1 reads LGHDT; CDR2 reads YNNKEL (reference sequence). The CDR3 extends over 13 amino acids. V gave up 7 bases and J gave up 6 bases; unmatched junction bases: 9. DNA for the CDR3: TGTGCCAGCACCACCGCGGGAGTTCGCGAGCAGTACTTC. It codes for CASTTAGVREQYF.

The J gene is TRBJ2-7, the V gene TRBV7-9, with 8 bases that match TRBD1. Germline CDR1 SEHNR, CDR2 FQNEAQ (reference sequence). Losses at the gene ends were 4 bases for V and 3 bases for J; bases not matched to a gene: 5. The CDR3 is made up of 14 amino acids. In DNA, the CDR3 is TGTGCCAGCAGCTCCGGGGACAGGCTCTACGAGCAGTACTTC. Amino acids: CASSSGDRLYEQYF.

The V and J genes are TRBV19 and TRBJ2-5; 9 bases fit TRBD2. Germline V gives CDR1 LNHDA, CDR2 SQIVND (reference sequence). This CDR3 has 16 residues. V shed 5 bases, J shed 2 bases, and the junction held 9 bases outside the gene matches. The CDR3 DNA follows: TGTGCCAGTAGTCAATATAGCGGGAGTGGTCAAGAGACCCAGTACTTC. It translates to CASSQYSGSGQETQYF. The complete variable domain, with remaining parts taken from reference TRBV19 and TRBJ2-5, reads DGGITQSPKYLFRKEGQNVTLSCEQNLNHDAMYWYRQDPGQGLRLIYYSQIVNDFQKGDIAEGYSVSREKKESFPLTVTSAQKNPTAFYLCASSQYSGSGQETQYFGPGTRLLVL.

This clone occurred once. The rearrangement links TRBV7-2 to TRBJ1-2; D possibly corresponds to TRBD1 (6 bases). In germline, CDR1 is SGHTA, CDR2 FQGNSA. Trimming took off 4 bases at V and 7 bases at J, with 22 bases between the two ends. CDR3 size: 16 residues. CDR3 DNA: TGTGCCAGCAGCTCAGTCCTGGGAGGGGGGTATGGTGGCTACACCTTC. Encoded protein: CASSSVLGGGYGGYTF.

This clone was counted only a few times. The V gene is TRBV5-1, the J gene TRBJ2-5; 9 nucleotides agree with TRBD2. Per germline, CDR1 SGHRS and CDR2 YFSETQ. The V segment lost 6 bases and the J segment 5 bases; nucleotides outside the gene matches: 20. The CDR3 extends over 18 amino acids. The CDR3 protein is CASNGDLTSGLPLETQYF. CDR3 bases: TGCGCCAGCAACGGAGACTTGACTAGCGGACTACCGTTGGAGACCCAGTACTTC.

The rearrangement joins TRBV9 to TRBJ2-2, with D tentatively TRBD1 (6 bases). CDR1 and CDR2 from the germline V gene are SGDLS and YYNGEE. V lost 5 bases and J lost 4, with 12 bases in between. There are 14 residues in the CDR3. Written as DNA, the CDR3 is TGTGCCAGCAGTGGGACACTGTCCACCGGGGAGCTGTTTTTT. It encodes CASSGTLSTGELFF.